The 30 T cell receptor beta chains below all came from one sample that was sequenced in a study of T cell responses to AZD1222 COVID-19 vaccine. Sequenced by immunoSEQ multiplex PCR; TCRdb stores in-frame clones only, minus some. The sample records roughly 120,000 clones, around 85% being singletons. The sequencing used peripheral blood, collected on day 0 of AZD1222 vaccination. The receptors derive from an adult in good health.

The genes are TRBV29-1 and TRBJ1-3; D unclear. Germline V gives CDR1 SQVTM, CDR2 ANQGSEA. Trimming removed 6 bases at V and 1 base at J, with 7 bases between. The CDR3 consists of 12 residues. The CDR3 DNA follows: TGCAGCGTAATAGGGTCTGGAAACACCATATATTTT. It translates to CSVIGSGNTIYF. Looking up the rest from reference TRBV29-1 and TRBJ1-3 gives the full variable domain: SAVISQKPSRDICQRGTSLTIQCQVDSQVTMMFWYRQQPGQSLTLIATANQGSEATYESGFVIDKFPISRPNLTFSTLTVSNMSPEDSSIYLCSVIGSGNTIYFGEGSWLTVV.

The chain recombines TRBV7-8 with TRBJ1-1; 7 nucleotides match TRBD1. Germline CDR1 and CDR2: SGHVS and FQNEAQ. This CDR3 is 15 amino acids long. J gave up 4 bases and V 5 bases, and 10 bases lay outside the gene matches. CDR3 in amino acids: CASSRGRSGGTEAFF. CDR3 DNA: TGTGCCAGCAGCCGAGGACGGTCAGGGGGCACTGAAGCTTTCTTT.

This clone is classed as medium-sized. The J gene is TRBJ2-7, the V gene TRBV4-2; D perhaps matches TRBD1 (5 bases). Germline CDR1 LGHNA, CDR2 YNFKEQ. Trimming cost V 0 bases and J 3 bases, with 12 bases left between them. The CDR3 is 15 residues long. The CDR3 DNA reads TGTGCCAGCAGCCAAGAGTTAGGGGAAGGCTACGAGCAGTACTTC. Protein: CASSQELGEGYEQYF.

The chain couples TRBV15 to TRBJ1-5; D gene ambiguous. The length of the CDR3 is 14 residues. CDR1 and CDR2 from the germline V gene are LNHNV and YYDKDF (reference sequence). Trimming stripped 6 bases from V and 8 bases from J, with 17 bases between. The CDR3 DNA reads TGTGCCACCAGTCCTATTAGAGGGTACGAGCCCCAGCATTTT. Protein: CATSPIRGYEPQHF.

This chain links TRBV19 with TRBJ2-1; D possibly corresponds to TRBD2 (6 bases). The length of the CDR3 is 15 residues. V lost 0 bases and J lost 9, with 15 bases in between. Germline CDR1 and CDR2: LNHDA and SQIVND (reference sequence). The CDR3 loop reads CASSIETSWSSEQFF. CDR3 in DNA: TGTGCCAGTAGTATAGAGACTAGTTGGTCGAGTGAGCAGTTCTTC.

The V gene is TRBV4-2, the J gene TRBJ2-7, with D tentatively TRBD1 or TRBD2 (5 bases each). This CDR3 has 14 amino acids. Trimming cost V 4 bases and J 6 bases, with 16 bases left between them. Germline assignment: CDR1 LGHNA and CDR2 YNFKEQ. CDR3 nucleotide sequence: TGTGCCAGCAGCCTACCGACCGGGGCCGGCGAGCAGTACTTC. Amino acid sequence: CASSLPTGAGEQYF.

The V call is TRBV28, the J call TRBJ2-1; the D is unclear. The CDR3 runs 15 residues. Germline CDR1 is MDHEN and CDR2 is SYDVKM. The V end was cut by 4 bases, the J end by 6 bases, with 16 bases between. CDR3 in DNA: TGTGCCAGCAGTTCCTCCCCCTCCTGGACCAATGAGCAGTTCTTC. Its protein product is CASSSSPSWTNEQFF.

V is TRBV19 and J is TRBJ2-7; D tentatively fits TRBD1 or TRBD2 (5 bases each). From germline, CDR1 is LNHDA and CDR2 SQIVND (reference sequence). V was trimmed by 4 bases and J by 2 bases, leaving 12 bases between them. The CDR3 has 14 residues. DNA for the CDR3: TGTGCCAGTAGTAGGGGGTTCGGAACCTACGAGCAGTACTTC. It yields the protein CASSRGFGTYEQYF.

The table lists this clone with a few counts. V and J are TRBV12-3 or TRBV12-4 and TRBJ1-4; D not resolved. The CDR3 has 13 residues. Trimming stripped 7 bases from V and 7 bases from J, with 13 bases between. The CDR3 here is CASTLPATEKLFF. The DNA of the CDR3 is TGTGCCAGCACCTTGCCCGCTACTGAAAAACTGTTTTTT.

The CDR3 DNA sequence: TGTGCCAGTACTCCGGGACAGAGCTATGGCTACACCTTC. Encoded protein: CASTPGQSYGYTF. The genes are TRBV19 and TRBJ1-2; TRBD1 matches 7 bases. V lost 7 bases and J lost 4; bases outside the gene matches: 6. The CDR3 loop spans 13 amino acids. Germline V lookup: CDR1 LNHDA, CDR2 SQIVND (reference sequence).

The rearrangement links TRBV3-1 (or the pseudogene TRBV3-2) to TRBJ2-3, with TRBD2 matching over 10 bases. In germline, CDR1 is LGHDT, CDR2 YNNKEL (reference sequence). The V and J ends lost 1 base and 9 bases, in that order; junction bases with no gene match: 16. The CDR3 has 18 amino acids. The CDR3: CASSQGLSGGAYRLTQYF. The CDR3 DNA sequence: TGTGCCAGCAGCCAAGGTTTAAGCGGGGGGGCCTATAGGTTAACGCAGTATTTT.

The rearrangement joins TRBV28 to TRBJ1-2, with D perhaps matching TRBD1 (5 bases). The V gene lost 5 bases and the J gene lost 6 bases, with 10 bases spanning the gap. Per the germline V gene, CDR1 is MDHEN and CDR2 is SYDVKM. CDR3 length: 12 amino acids. CDR3 residues: CASSRQPDGYTF. The CDR3 bases are TGTGCCAGCAGTCGACAGCCCGATGGCTACACCTTC.

The chain couples TRBV5-3 to TRBJ1-2; 9 bases map to TRBD1. TRBV5-3 is given ORF status, its function remaining uncertain. Trimming removed 4 bases from V and 12 bases from J; junction bases left unmatched: 7. The CDR3 covers 12 residues. The CDR3 protein is CARSPRTGENTF. Here the CDR3 DNA reads TGTGCCAGAAGCCCCCGGACAGGGGAAAACACCTTC.

The rearrangement joins TRBV2 to TRBJ1-5; the D gene is possibly TRBD1 (5 bases). CDR1 is SNHLY and CDR2 is FYNNEI in the germline V gene. V was clipped by 6 bases and J by 4 bases, with 13 bases between them. This CDR3 comprises 14 residues. The CDR3 nucleotides read TGTGCCAGCAGCCGGGACGGAAGTAATCAGCCCCAGCATTTT. Encoded protein: CASSRDGSNQPQHF.

In DNA, the CDR3 is TGTGCCAGCTCACCAGGGCAACAGATGAACACTGAAGCTTTCTTT. Residues: CASSPGQQMNTEAFF. The chain recombines TRBV18 with TRBJ1-1; D unclear. Germline lookup yields CDR1 KGHSH and CDR2 LQKENI. The V end lost 2 bases, the J end lost 0 bases, and 10 bases lay between the germline ends. The CDR3 is made up of 15 amino acids.

The V call is TRBV4-1, the J call TRBJ1-1; D unresolved. The CDR3 is 13 amino acids. Per germline, CDR1 MGHRA and CDR2 YSYEKL. The V gene lost 0 bases and the J gene lost 5 bases, with 7 bases spanning the gap. In DNA form, the CDR3 reads TGCGCCAGCAGCCAAGAAGGAAGAACTGAAGCTTTCTTT. It translates to CASSQEGRTEAFF.

This clone was recorded only once. The DNA of the CDR3 is TGTGCCTGGAGTGTGTCAGGGAAGGGTTCACCCCTCCACTTT. The encoded protein is CAWSVSGKGSPLHF. This chain links TRBV30 with TRBJ1-6; D possibly corresponds to TRBD1 (5 bases). Looked up from germline, CDR1 is GTSNPN and CDR2 is SVGIG (reference sequence). This CDR3 is built from 14 residues. With 0 bases removed from V and 9 bases from J, the gap between germline ends came to 12 bases.

V and J are TRBV6-5 and TRBJ1-1, with no clear D. The CDR3 has 14 amino acids. In germline, CDR1 is MNHEY, CDR2 SVGAGI. Trimming took 6 bases from V and 6 from J, leaving 17 bases between them. CDR3 nucleotide sequence: TGTGCCAGCAGGACCTGGGAGGGTTTGGCTGAAGCTTTCTTT. Translation: CASRTWEGLAEAFF.

This clone was detected a few times. The J gene is TRBJ2-2, the V gene TRBV6-4; D not certain. The germline V gene has CDR1 MRHNA and CDR2 SNTAGT. The CDR3 contains 16 residues. Trimming took 0 bases from V and 4 from J, leaving 12 bases between them. The CDR3 protein is CASSDSAQSPTGELFF. CDR3 sequence (DNA): TGTGCCAGCAGTGACTCGGCGCAGAGTCCCACCGGGGAGCTGTTTTTT.

V is TRBV6-6 and J is TRBJ2-5; the D gene is possibly TRBD2 (6 bases). The CDR3 has 13 residues. Trimming stripped 7 bases from V and 4 bases from J, with 13 bases between. Germline CDR1 is MNHNY and CDR2 is SVGAGI (reference sequence). The DNA of the CDR3 is TGTGCCAGCACCGGGCCCGGGGGAGAGACCCAGTACTTC. Amino acids: CASTGPGGETQYF.

Written as DNA, the CDR3 is TGTGCCAGCAGCTTAGGGGGTGTTGGGATGCAGTACTTC. Protein product: CASSLGGVGMQYF. The chain uses TRBV11-2 and TRBJ2-7; D remains unclear. The V and J ends lost 1 base and 9 bases respectively, with 13 bases between them. This CDR3 comprises 13 residues. The germline V gene has CDR1 SGHAT and CDR2 FQNNGV.

The rearrangement links TRBV4-2 to TRBJ2-7, with D possibly being TRBD2 (6 bases). The CDR3 length is 14 residues. Germline V lookup: CDR1 LGHNA, CDR2 YNFKEQ. Deletions cut 4 bases from V and 4 bases from J, with 14 bases between. The CDR3 sequence: CASSPPGVRYEQYF. CDR3 nucleotide sequence: TGTGCCAGCAGCCCCCCGGGGGTGCGGTACGAGCAGTACTTC.

This sequence joins TRBV7-2 and TRBJ2-1; TRBD2 aligns across 12 bases. J gave up 7 bases and V 2 bases, and 6 bases lay outside the gene matches. The CDR3 has 16 amino acids. CDR1 and CDR2 (germline): SGHTA, FQGNSA. The CDR3 DNA reads as TGTGCCAGCAGCTTATCTAGCGGGGGGGAGGTGAATGAGCAGTTCTTC. Its protein is CASSLSSGGEVNEQFF.

This clone came up once. V usage is TRBV6-5 and J usage is TRBJ1-2; 8 bases agree with TRBD1. The CDR3 length is 15 residues. Germline CDR1 MNHEY, CDR2 SVGAGI. After removal of 6 bases from V and 4 bases from J, the junction contained 10 bases not matched to a gene. The CDR3 is CASSPLWTGIYGYTF. The CDR3 bases are TGTGCCAGCAGCCCCCTTTGGACAGGGATCTATGGCTACACCTTC.

This chain connects TRBV18 to TRBJ2-3, with TRBD1 matching over 7 bases. The CDR3 runs to 15 residues. Germline CDR1 and CDR2: KGHSH and LQKENI. The trim removed 6 bases at V and 0 bases at J, leaving 6 bases unmatched. The CDR3 loop is CASSLDRLSTDTQYF. The CDR3 coding sequence is TGTGCCAGCTCCTTGGACAGGTTAAGCACAGATACGCAGTATTTT.

This chain links TRBV5-1 with TRBJ2-1; 8 positions match TRBD1. The CDR3 runs to 14 residues. Per the germline V gene, CDR1 is SGHRS and CDR2 is YFSETQ. V was pared by 1 base and J by 8 bases, with 5 bases of the junction left unmatched. Here the CDR3 reads CASSLLTGDHEQFF. CDR3 sequence (DNA): TGCGCCAGCAGCTTGTTGACAGGGGATCATGAGCAGTTCTTC. The variable domain in full, with the rest retrieved from reference TRBV5-1 and TRBJ2-1, is KAGVTQTPRYLIKTRGQQVTLSCSPISGHRSVSWYQQTPGQGLQFLFEYFSETQRNKGNFPGRFSGRQFSNSRSEMNVSTLELGDSALYLCASSLLTGDHEQFFGPGTRLTVL.

This clone appeared a few times. The DNA for the CDR3 is TGTGCCAGCAGTTTTCGGGGGGGCATCTACAATGAGCAGTTCTTC. It codes for CASSFRGGIYNEQFF. This chain joins TRBV28 and TRBJ2-1, with 8 positions matching TRBD2. Germline-derived CDR1 and CDR2 are MDHEN and SYDVKM. This CDR3 has 15 residues. The V segment lost 3 bases and the J segment 3 bases; nucleotides outside the gene matches: 4. The entire variable domain, with the rest obtained from reference TRBV28 and TRBJ2-1, is as follows: DVKVTQSSRYLVKRTGEKVFLECVQDMDHENMFWYRQDPGLGLRLIYFSYDVKMKEKGDIPEGYSVSREKKERFSLILESASTNQTSMYLCASSFRGGIYNEQFFGPGTRLTVL.

The rearrangement joins TRBV28 to TRBJ1-2; TRBD1 is a possible D gene (5 bases). The CDR3 sequence is 16 residues long. Trimming stripped 5 bases from V and 3 bases from J, with 19 bases between. CDR1 MDHEN and CDR2 SYDVKM come from the germline V gene. The CDR3 reads CASSEGSLMGDYGYTF. CDR3 in DNA: TGTGCCAGCAGTGAGGGGTCCCTAATGGGGGACTATGGCTACACCTTC.

The chain links TRBV7-2 to TRBJ1-2, with a weak D call TRBD1 (5 bases). Germline lookup yields CDR1 SGHTA and CDR2 FQGNSA. The CDR3 contains 13 residues. V was pared by 2 bases and J by 8 bases, with 12 bases between. CDR3 DNA sequence: TGTGCCAGCAGCTTAACTCCCAGGGCCGGCTACACCTTC. This sequence encodes CASSLTPRAGYTF. Filled out from reference TRBV7-2 and TRBJ1-2, the complete variable domain reads GAGVSQSPSNKVTEKGKDVELRCDPISGHTALYWYRQSLGQGLEFLIYFQGNSAPDKSGLPSDRFSAERTGGSVSTLTIQRTQQEDSAVYLCASSLTPRAGYTFGSGTRLTVV.

The chain links TRBV12-3 or TRBV12-4 to TRBJ1-6; D not certain. Trimming left V 2 bases short and J 8 bases short, with 7 bases between. The CDR3 has 13 residues. In nucleotides, the CDR3 is TGTGCCAGCAGTTTATTCAAAGATTCACCCCTCCACTTT. This translates into CASSLFKDSPLHF.